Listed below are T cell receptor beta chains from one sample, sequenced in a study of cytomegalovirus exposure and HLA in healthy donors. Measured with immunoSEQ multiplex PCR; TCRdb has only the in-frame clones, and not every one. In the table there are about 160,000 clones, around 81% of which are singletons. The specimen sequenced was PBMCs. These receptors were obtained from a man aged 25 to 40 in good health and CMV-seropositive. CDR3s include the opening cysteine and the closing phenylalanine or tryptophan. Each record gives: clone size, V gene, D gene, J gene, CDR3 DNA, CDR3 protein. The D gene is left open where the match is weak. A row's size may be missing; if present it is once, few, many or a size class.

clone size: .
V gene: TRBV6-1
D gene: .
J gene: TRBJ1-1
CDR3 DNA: TGTGCCAGCAGTGGCAGGGAGAACACTGAAGCTTTCTTT
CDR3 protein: CASSGRENTEAFF

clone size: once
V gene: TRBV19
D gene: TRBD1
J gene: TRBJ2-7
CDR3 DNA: TGTGCCACCGGACAGGGGGGACCCGAGCAGTACTTC
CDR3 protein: CATGQGGPEQYF

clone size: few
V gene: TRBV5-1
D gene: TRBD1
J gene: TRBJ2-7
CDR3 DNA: TGCGCCAGCAGCTTGGTGGTGGGACAGGGGGCTTACGAGCAGTACTTC
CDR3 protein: CASSLVVGQGAYEQYF

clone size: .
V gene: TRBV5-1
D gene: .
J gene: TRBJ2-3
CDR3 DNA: TGCGCCAGCAGCTTTGTATATCCGGAGCACACAGATACGCAGTATTTT
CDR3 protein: CASSFVYPEHTDTQYF

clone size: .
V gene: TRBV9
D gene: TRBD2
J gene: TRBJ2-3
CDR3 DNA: TGTGCCAGCAGCGCGGCGGGGGGCCTCAGCACAGATACGCAGTATTTT
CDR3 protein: CASSAAGGLSTDTQYF

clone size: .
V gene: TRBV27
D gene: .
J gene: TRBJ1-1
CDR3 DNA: TGTGCCAGCAGTAAACAACGGGGGGCTGGCACTGAAGCTTTCTTT
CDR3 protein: CASSKQRGAGTEAFF

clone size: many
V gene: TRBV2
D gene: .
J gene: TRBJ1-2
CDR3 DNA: TGTGCCAGCGCAGATTGGGGAGTTTATGGCTACACCTTC
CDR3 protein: CASADWGVYGYTF

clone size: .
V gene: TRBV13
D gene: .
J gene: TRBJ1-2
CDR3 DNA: TGTGCCAGCAGCTTAATCAGGGGTCCCTATGGCTACACCTTC
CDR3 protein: CASSLIRGPYGYTF

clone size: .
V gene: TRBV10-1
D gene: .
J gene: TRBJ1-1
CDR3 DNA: TGCGCCAGCAGTGACCCAGGGGAGGGTGAAGCTTTCTTT
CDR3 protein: CASSDPGEGEAFF

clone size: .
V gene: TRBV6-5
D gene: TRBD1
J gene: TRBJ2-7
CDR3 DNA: TGTGCCAGCAGTCCCCGGACAGGGGGCGCAGACGAGCAGTACTTC
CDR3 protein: CASSPRTGGADEQYF

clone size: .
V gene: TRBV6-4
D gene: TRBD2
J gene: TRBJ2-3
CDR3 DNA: TGTGCCAGCAGTGACTCGGCTAGCGGGGGGACAGATACGCAGTATTTT
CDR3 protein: CASSDSASGGTDTQYF

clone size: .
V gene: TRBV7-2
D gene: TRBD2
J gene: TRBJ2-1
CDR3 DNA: TGTGCCAGCAGCTACACCAGCGGGGTGGAAAATGAGCAGTTCTTC
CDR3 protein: CASSYTSGVENEQFF

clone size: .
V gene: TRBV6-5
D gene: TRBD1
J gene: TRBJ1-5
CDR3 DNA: TGTGCCAGCAGTCCGGGACAGGGAGTATTTCAGCCCCAGCATTTT
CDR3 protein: CASSPGQGVFQPQHF

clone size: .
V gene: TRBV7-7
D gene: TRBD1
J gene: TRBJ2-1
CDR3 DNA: TGTGCTAGCAGCTTAGCGTGGGACAGGTACGATGAGCAGTTCTTC
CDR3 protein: CASSLAWDRYDEQFF

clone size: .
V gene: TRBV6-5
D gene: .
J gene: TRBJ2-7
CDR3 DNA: TGTGCCAGCAGTTACCAGCAGGGGACGACCTACGAGCAGTACTTC
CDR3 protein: CASSYQQGTTYEQYF

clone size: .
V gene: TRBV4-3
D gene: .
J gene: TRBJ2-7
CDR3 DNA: TGCGCCAGCAGCCAAGATCTAGGTCGGGGCTACGAGCAGTACTTC
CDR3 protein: CASSQDLGRGYEQYF

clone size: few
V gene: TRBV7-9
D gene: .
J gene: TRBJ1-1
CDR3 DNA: TGTGCCAGCACCACCAGGGGGAACACTGAAGCTTTCTTT
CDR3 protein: CASTTRGNTEAFF

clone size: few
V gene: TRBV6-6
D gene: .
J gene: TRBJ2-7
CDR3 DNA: TGTGCCAGCAGTGTAGGTCCGGGGGGCCACGAGCAGTACTTC
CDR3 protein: CASSVGPGGHEQYF

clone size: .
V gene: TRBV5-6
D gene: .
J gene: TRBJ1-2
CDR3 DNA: TGTGCCAGCACTTCGGGATGGGCCTCAGCCTATGGCTACACCTTC
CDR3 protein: CASTSGWASAYGYTF

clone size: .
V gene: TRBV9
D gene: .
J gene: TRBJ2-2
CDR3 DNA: TGTGCCAGCATGGGGGGGGCAGGGAAGTCCGGGGAGCTGTTTTTT
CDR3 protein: CASMGGAGKSGELFF

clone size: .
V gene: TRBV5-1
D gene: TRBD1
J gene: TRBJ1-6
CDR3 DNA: TGCGCCAGCAGCCCTGGGACAGCTTTGGATTCACCCCTCCACTTT
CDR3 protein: CASSPGTALDSPLHF

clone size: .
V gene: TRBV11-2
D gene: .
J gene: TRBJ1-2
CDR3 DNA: TGTGCCAGCAGGATCCACCCGGGGGACTATGGCTACACCTTC
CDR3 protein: CASRIHPGDYGYTF

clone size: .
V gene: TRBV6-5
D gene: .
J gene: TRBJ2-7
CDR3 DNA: TGTGCCAGCAGCATCGGTCAGGGCCCCTACGAGCAGTACTTC
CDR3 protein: CASSIGQGPYEQYF

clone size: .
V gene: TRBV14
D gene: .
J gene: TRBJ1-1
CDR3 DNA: TGTGCCAGCAGCCAAGCACAAAGAAACACTGAAGCTTTCTTT
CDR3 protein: CASSQAQRNTEAFF

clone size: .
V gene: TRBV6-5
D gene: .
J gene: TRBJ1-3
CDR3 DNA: TGTGCCAGCAGTCCCACCCAGGCCCCTGGAAACACCATATATTTT
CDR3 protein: CASSPTQAPGNTIYF

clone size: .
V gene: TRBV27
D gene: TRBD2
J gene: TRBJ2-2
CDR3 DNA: TGTGCCGGCAGATTTAGCGGGGGGGCCGTCGGGGAGCTGTTTTTT
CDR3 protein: CAGRFSGGAVGELFF

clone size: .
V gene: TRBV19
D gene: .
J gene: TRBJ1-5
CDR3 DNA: TGTGCCAGTAGTTGGGGAAGTGGGGGCCCAAGCAATCAGCCCCAGCATTTT
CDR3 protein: CASSWGSGGPSNQPQHF

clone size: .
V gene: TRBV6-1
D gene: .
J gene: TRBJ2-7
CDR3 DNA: TGTGCCAGCTGCCTCAGGGAAGCCCTCGAGCAGTACTTC
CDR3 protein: CASCLREALEQYF

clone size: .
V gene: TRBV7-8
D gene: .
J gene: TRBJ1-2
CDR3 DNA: TGTGCCAGCAGCTCCAGATGGACAGTGACCCCCTATGGCTACACCTTC
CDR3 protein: CASSSRWTVTPYGYTF

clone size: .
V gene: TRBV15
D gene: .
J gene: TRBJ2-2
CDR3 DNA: TGTGCCACCAAAATGTCGGTAACGAAGAACACCGGGGAGCTGTTTTTT
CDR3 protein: CATKMSVTKNTGELFF

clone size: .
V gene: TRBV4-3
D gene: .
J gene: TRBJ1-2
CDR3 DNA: TGCGCCAGCAGCCAAGCGAGGGCAGGAGGCTACACCTTC
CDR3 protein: CASSQARAGGYTF

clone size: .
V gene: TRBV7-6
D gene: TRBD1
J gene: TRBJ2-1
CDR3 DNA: TGTGCCAGCAGCTTACGGCAGGGGGCCTACAATGAGCAGTTCTTC
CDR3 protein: CASSLRQGAYNEQFF

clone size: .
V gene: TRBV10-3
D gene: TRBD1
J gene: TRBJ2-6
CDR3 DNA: TGTGCCATCCGGGACAGGGCTTCTGGGGCCAACGTCCTGACTTTC
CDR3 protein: CAIRDRASGANVLTF

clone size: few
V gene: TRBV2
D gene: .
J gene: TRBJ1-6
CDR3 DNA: TGTGCCAGCACGTGGGGGGGACCCTCACCCCTCCACTTT
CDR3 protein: CASTWGGPSPLHF

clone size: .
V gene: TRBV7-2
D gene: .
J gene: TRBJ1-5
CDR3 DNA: TGTGCCAGCAGCTTAGCCCTATATCAGCCCCAGCATTTT
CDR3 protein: CASSLALYQPQHF

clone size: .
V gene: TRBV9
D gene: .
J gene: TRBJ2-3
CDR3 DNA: TGTGCCAGCAGCGTAAAGGAGGGCCAATTGGGGGATACGCAGTATTTT
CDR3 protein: CASSVKEGQLGDTQYF

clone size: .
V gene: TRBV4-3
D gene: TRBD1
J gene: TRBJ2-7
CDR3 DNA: TGCGCCAGCAGCACTCGGACAGGATTACGGGAGCAGTACTTC
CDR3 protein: CASSTRTGLREQYF

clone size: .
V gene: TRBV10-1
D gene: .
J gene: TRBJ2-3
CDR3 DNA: TGCGCCAGCAGTGAGAGGCTAGCCTCAACGCAGTATTTT
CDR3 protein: CASSERLASTQYF

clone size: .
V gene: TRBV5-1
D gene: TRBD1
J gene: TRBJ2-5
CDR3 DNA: TGCGCCAGCAACCCAAATACAGGGGGAGAGACCCAGTACTTC
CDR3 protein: CASNPNTGGETQYF

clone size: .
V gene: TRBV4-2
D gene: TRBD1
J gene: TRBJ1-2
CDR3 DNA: TGTGCCAGCAGAGAGGAGGGGGCTAACCAGTATGGCTACACCTTC
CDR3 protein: CASREEGANQYGYTF

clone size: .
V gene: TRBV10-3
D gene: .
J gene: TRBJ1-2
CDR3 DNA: TGTGCCATCAGTGAAGTGGCCCGATTCTATGGCTACACCTTC
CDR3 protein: CAISEVARFYGYTF

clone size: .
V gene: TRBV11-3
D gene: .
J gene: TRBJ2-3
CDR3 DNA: TGTGCCAGCAGCTTGAAGGTGGGGGGATGGCCAGATACGCAGTATTTT
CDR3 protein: CASSLKVGGWPDTQYF

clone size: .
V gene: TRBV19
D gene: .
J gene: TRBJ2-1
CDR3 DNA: TGTGCCAGTAGTATCAAGCAGGGTTCCAATGAGCAGTTCTTC
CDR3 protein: CASSIKQGSNEQFF

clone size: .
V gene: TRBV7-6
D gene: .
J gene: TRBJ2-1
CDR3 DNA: TGTGCCAGCAGCTCAGAGGCTAGCGCTTACAATGAGCAGTTCTTC
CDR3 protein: CASSSEASAYNEQFF

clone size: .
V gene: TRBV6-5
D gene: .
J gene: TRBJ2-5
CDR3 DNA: TGTGCCAGCAGTTACGCCCTCGTAGCGCTCCCAGAGACCCAGTACTTC
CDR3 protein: CASSYALVALPETQYF

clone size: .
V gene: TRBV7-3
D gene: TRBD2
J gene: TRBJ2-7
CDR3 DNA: TGTGCCAGCAGCAAACTAGCGGGGCCCTACGAGCAGTACTTC
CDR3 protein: CASSKLAGPYEQYF

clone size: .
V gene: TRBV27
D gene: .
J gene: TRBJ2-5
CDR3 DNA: TGTGCCAGCAGTTTTGAGGGATGGGCCGGAGAGACCCAGTACTTC
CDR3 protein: CASSFEGWAGETQYF

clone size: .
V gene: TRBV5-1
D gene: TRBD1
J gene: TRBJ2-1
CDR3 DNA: TGCGCCAGCAGCTTGGGGTCCCCAGGGGGTTTCTACAATGAGCAGTTCTTC
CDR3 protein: CASSLGSPGGFYNEQFF

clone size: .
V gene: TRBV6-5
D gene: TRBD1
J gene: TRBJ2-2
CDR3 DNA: TGTGCCAGCAGTTTCGTGGGACAGATTAACACCGGGGAGCTGTTTTTT
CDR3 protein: CASSFVGQINTGELFF

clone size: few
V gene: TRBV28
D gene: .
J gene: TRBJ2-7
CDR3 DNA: TGTGCCAGCACCCGCTACTACGAGCAGTACTTC
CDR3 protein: CASTRYYEQYF

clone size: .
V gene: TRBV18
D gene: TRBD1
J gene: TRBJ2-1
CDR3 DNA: TGTGCCAGCTCACCAGCTTGGGACAGCGTACCCTACAATGAGCAGTTCTTC
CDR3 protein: CASSPAWDSVPYNEQFF

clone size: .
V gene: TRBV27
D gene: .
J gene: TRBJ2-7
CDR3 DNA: TGTGCCAGCAGTTTTCGCGGGCTCGCGACGGGCGAGCAGTACTTC
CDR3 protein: CASSFRGLATGEQYF

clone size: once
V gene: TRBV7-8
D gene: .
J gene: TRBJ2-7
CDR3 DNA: TGTGCCAGCAGCCAGACCAGGGCCCTCCTCCTCGAGCAGTACTTC
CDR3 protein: CASSQTRALLLEQYF

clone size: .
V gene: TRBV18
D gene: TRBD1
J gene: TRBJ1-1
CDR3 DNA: TGTGCCAGCTCACCCACCCCCCAGGGGGACACTGAAGCTTTCTTT
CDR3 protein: CASSPTPQGDTEAFF

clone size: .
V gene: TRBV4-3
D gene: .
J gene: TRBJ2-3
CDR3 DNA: TGCGCCAGCAGCCAAGTCAGGACTCCGGGGGATACGCAGTATTTT
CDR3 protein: CASSQVRTPGDTQYF

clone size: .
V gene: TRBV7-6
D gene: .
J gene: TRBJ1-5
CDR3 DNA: TGTGCCAGCAGTCCACTTGAGCCGGGACTCAACAACGGGCAGCCCCAGCATTTT
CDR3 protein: CASSPLEPGLNNGQPQHF

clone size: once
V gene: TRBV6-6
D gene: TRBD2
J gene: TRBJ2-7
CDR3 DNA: TGTGCCAGCAGTTTACTAGCGGTCGAGCAGTACTTC
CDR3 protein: CASSLLAVEQYF

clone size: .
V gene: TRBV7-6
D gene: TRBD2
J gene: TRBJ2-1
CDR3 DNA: TGTGCCAGCAGCTCTAGCGGGGGGTCCTACAATGAGCAGTTCTTC
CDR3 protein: CASSSSGGSYNEQFF

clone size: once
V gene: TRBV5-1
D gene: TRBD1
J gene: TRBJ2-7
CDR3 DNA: TGCGCCAGCAGTTCCGGGACAGTATTAGACGAGCAGTACTTC
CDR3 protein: CASSSGTVLDEQYF